The 8 T cell receptor beta chains below come from one sample, sequenced in a study of OX40 agonist ivuxolimab in advanced cancers. Produced via immunoSEQ multiplex PCR; TCRdb's table is partial and in-frame only. Of fewer than 90,000 clones in the sample, roughly 88% were seen once. The sequencing here drew on CD4+ or CD8+ T cells sorted from blood, taken in a trial of the OX40 agonist ivuxolimab. All receptors come from an adult with an advanced solid tumor such as melanoma, head and neck, liver or kidney cancer.

The chain combines TRBV4-1 with TRBJ2-3; D not resolved. The germline V gene encodes CDR1 MGHRA and CDR2 YSYEKL. CDR3 length equals 11 residues. Trimming took 2 bases from V and 3 from J, leaving 0 bases between them. DNA for the CDR3: TGCGCCAGCAGCCAAACAGATACGCAGTATTTT. This gives the protein CASSQTDTQYF.

This clone was counted once. CDR3 amino acids: CASSPRLAGRIYEQYF. For the CDR3, the DNA is TGCGCCAGCAGCCCACGACTAGCGGGGCGAATTTACGAGCAGTACTTC. The chain combines TRBV4-1 with TRBJ2-7, with TRBD2 matching 11 bases. The germline CDR1 and CDR2 sequences are MGHRA and YSYEKL. This CDR3 is built from 16 residues. V lost 4 bases, J lost 4 bases, and 9 bases stayed unmatched.

The chain couples TRBV7-8 to TRBJ1-1; 7 bases match TRBD1. The CDR3 has 14 amino acids. J gave up 1 base and V 3 bases, and 2 bases lay outside the gene matches. Germline assignment: CDR1 SGHVS and CDR2 FQNEAQ. The CDR3 sequence is CASSLDRTNTEAFF. The CDR3 region has the DNA TGTGCCAGCAGCTTGGACAGGACGAACACTGAAGCTTTCTTT.

The chain uses TRBV18 and TRBJ2-2; TRBD1 agrees at 7 bases. The V segment lost 2 bases and the J segment 2 bases; nucleotides outside the gene matches: 5. Germline CDR1 reads KGHSH; CDR2 reads LQKENI. The CDR3 spans 16 residues. The CDR3 sequence: CASSPGQAPNTGELFF. DNA of the CDR3: TGTGCCAGCTCACCAGGACAGGCACCTAACACCGGGGAGCTGTTTTTT.

V and J are TRBV7-6 and TRBJ2-7; TRBD1 matches 8 bases. V shed 7 bases, J shed 6 bases, and the junction held 14 bases outside the gene matches. There are 15 residues in the CDR3. Per the germline V gene, CDR1 is SGHVS and CDR2 is FNYEAQ. CDR3 region: CASIRSGQGALEQYF. In DNA, the CDR3 is TGTGCCAGCATCAGAAGCGGGCAGGGGGCCCTCGAGCAGTACTTC.

The CDR3 DNA reads as TGTGCCAGCAGTTTTAGGATTGGGGAAAAACTGTTTTTT. Protein: CASSFRIGEKLFF. The rearrangement joins TRBV6-5 to TRBJ1-4, with no clear D. Germline V gene lookup returns CDR1 MNHEY and CDR2 SVGAGI. The CDR3 loop spans 13 amino acids. The V end lost 4 bases, the J end lost 8 bases, and 11 bases lay between the germline ends.

The J gene is TRBJ1-2, the V gene TRBV28; the D is unclear. CDR3 length: 18 amino acids. The V end lost 5 bases, the J end lost 2 bases, and 24 bases lay between the germline ends. Germline CDR1 and CDR2: MDHEN and SYDVKM. CDR3 nucleotides: TGTGCCAGCAGTGGAGAGCGTGACCCCGGCCTCATCAACTATGGCTACACCTTC. It is translated as CASSGERDPGLINYGYTF.

The J gene is TRBJ2-1, the V gene TRBV7-3; unclear D gene. Trimming took 0 bases from V and 12 from J, leaving 9 bases between them. From germline, CDR1 is SGHTA and CDR2 FQGTGA. CDR3 length: 12 residues. CDR3 region: CASSLTVGSQFF. DNA for the CDR3: TGTGCCAGCAGCTTAACTGTAGGGTCGCAGTTCTTC.